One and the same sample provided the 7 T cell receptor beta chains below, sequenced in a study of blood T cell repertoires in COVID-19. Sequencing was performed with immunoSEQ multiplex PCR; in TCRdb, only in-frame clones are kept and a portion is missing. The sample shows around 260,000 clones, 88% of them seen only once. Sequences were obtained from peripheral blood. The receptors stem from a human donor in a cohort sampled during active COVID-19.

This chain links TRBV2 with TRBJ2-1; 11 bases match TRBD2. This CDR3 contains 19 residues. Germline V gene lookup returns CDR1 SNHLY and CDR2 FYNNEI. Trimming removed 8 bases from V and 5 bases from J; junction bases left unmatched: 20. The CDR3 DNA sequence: TGTGCCAGCCGTCCACTAGCGGGGGCCGACTACCCCGTAAACAATGAGCAGTTCTTC. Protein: CASRPLAGADYPVNNEQFF.

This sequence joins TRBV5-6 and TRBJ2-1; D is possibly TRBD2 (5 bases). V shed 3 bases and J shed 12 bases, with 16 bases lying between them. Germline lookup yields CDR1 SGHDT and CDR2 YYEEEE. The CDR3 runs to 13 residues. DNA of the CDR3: TGTGCCAGCAGCTCTGTTCTAGCAGGAATGCAGTTCTTC. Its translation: CASSSVLAGMQFF.

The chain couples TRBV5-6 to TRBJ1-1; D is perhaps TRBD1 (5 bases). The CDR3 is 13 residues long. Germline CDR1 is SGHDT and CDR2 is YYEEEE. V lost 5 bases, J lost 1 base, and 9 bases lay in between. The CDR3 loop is CASSFGQNTEAFF. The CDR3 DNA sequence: TGTGCCAGCAGTTTTGGACAGAACACTGAAGCTTTCTTT.

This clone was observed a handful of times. The CDR3 loop reads CASSSSGTSGAEQYF. CDR3 in DNA: TGTGCCAGCAGTTCCTCCGGGACTAGCGGGGCCGAGCAGTACTTC. The chain couples TRBV6-2 or TRBV6-3 to TRBJ2-7, with 13 bases that match TRBD2. CDR3 size: 15 residues. Trimming took 4 bases from V and 6 from J; bases not matched to a gene: 6. The germline CDR1 and CDR2 sequences are MNHEY and SVGEGT.

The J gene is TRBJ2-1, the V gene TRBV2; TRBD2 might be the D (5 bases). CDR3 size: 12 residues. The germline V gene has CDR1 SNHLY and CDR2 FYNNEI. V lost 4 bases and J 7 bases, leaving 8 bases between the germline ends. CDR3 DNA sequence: TGTGCCAGCAGTGCGGAGGCGAATGAGCAGTTCTTC. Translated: CASSAEANEQFF. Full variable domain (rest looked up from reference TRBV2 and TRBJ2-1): EPEVTQTPSHQVTQMGQEVILRCVPISNHLYFYWYRQILGQKVEFLVSFYNNEISEKSEIFDDQFSVERPDGSNFTLKIRSTKLEDSAMYFCASSAEANEQFFGPGTRLTVL.

The CDR3 DNA reads TGTGCCAGCAGTTTATTGAACAGGCGAACCCTAGCCTACGAGCAGTACTTC. Its translation is CASSLLNRRTLAYEQYF. The chain recombines TRBV28 with TRBJ2-7, with D maybe TRBD1 (5 bases). Looked up from germline, CDR1 is MDHEN and CDR2 is SYDVKM. The V end lost 1 base, the J end lost 2 bases, and 18 bases lay between the germline ends. The CDR3 is made up of 17 amino acids.

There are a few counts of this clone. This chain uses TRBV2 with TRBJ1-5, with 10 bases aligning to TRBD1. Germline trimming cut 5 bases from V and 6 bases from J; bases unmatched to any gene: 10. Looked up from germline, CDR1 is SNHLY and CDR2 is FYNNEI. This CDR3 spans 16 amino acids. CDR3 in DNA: TGTGCCAGCAGTACTGGGACAGGGGCGTCAGGTCAGCCCCAGCATTTT. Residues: CASSTGTGASGQPQHF.